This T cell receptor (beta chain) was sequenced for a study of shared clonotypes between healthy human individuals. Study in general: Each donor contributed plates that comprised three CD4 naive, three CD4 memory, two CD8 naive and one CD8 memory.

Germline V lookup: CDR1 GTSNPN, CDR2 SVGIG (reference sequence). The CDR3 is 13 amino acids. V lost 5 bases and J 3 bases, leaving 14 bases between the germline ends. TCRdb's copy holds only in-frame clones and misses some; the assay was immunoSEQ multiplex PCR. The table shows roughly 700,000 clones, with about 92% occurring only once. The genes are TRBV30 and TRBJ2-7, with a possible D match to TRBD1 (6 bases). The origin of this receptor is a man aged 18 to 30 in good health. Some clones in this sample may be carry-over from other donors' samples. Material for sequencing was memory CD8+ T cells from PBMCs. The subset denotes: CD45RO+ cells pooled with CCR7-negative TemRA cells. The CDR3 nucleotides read TGTGCCTGGCGACAGGCAAACTACTACGAGCAGTACTTC. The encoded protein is CAWRQANYYEQYF.